This TCR beta chain was captured by sequencing in a study of beta chain features in type 1 diabetes. Heparinised blood was drawn once per donor, averaging about 0.11 L. Findings and limits, study-wide: Type 1 diabetes patients had moderately but significantly shorter TCRB CDR3s in all four CD4+ subsets.

Comments on this clone: Its antigen is undetermined.

As every portion of the isolated RNA was reverse transcribed, the sequencing read expressed TCRB transcripts. Here immunoSEQ multiplex PCR was the method, and the copy in TCRdb shows in-frame clones only, minus some. The repertoire holds 850,000 to 900,000 clones, 15% to 20% seen once, with around 0.02% in the top ten. This CDR3 comprises 14 residues. Germline V lookup: CDR1 ENHRY, CDR2 SYGVKD. The sequence was collected from a woman aged 18-29 years in good health. The chain joins TRBV10-3 to TRBJ2-5; no firm D call. The last part of the DNA fits TRBJ2-7 better; the J call may be wrong. The specimen sequenced was naive CD4+ T cells from blood. The CDR3 bases are TGTGCCATCGTCGCTTCTTCCTCGCCCTACGAGCAGTACTTC. It specifies CAIVASSSPYEQYF.